This T cell receptor (beta chain) was documented in a study of T cell changes during pregnancy in multiple sclerosis (dated by TCRdb to between 2017 and 2020). Some background on the complete study: The study examined how the T cell repertoire changed over the course of pregnancy in women with multiple sclerosis.

The method was the immunoSEQ multiplex PCR assay. In its TCRdb copy, this immuneACCESS table keeps in-frame sequences only and misses some clones. Where compared with another copy, unresolved V genes explain less than half of these, and the others have no known cause. The sample table holds tens of thousands of clones, of which 90% were seen once. The ten largest make up around 2.9% of the sample. In the case of this clone: No antigen is known for it. No base qualities exist here, and no much larger clone lies one base off it.

From the cysteine up to the phenylalanine, the CDR3 has a length of 14 residues. Of the read, only the CDR3 DNA is kept; its 42 bases are in frame from base 1. V and J are trimmed by 2 bases and 7 bases, and the gene matches miss 6 bases of the junction. The CDR1 and CDR2 encoded by the germline V gene (reference sequence) are LNHDA and SQIVND. This specimen consisted of CD8+ T cells from peripheral blood mononuclear cells, obtained before pregnancy. This TCR was sampled from a female donor with multiple sclerosis, enrolled in a pregnancy study. The chain is made from TRBV19 and TRBJ1-2; 8 junctional bases match TRBD1. The DNA sequence reads TGTGCCAGTAGTATATATGACAGGGGTTCTGGCTACACCTTC. The translation is CASSIYDRGSGYTF.